The source of this TCR beta chain is a study of blood T cells in healthy people across ages. Study details: Capture via template switching afforded approximately one barcoded beta molecule per two T cells.

The second PCR ran roughly 7 to 12 cycles with a sample-barcoded 5' primer and J-beta primers. TCRdb reprocessed the 5' RACE reads with MiXCR, giving one entry per CDR3 protein. The repertoire holds 780,000 or so distinct CDR3 sequences, 53% seen once, with around 40% in the top ten. The ends lost 5 bases at V and 0 bases at J; junction bases unmatched: 5. This CDR3 has 15 amino acids. Per the germline V gene, CDR1 is MDHEN and CDR2 is SYDVKM. Sequencing input: blood. The sequence derives from a man at least 80 years old in good health. V gene TRBV28 combines with J gene TRBJ2-7, with 9 bases fitting TRBD2. The CDR3 region has the DNA TGTGCCAGCAGTCCTAGCGGGATCCTCTCCTACGAGCAGTACTTC. This translates into CASSPSGILSYEQYF.